The rows below give T cell receptor beta chains drawn from one sample of a study of T cell responses to AZD1222 COVID-19 vaccine. The table came from immunoSEQ multiplex PCR; TCRdb's copy has only in-frame clones and leaves some out. Among over 130,000 clones listed, around 88% were seen once. The specimen comprised peripheral blood, sampled on day 0 of AZD1222 vaccination. All receptors derive from an adult in good health. Each CDR3 is given with its conserved first and last residue. Fields, in order: J gene, D gene, clone size, V gene, CDR3 length, CDR3 protein, CDR3 DNA. A D gene is named only where the DNA matches it firmly. Clone size, where shown, is once, few, many, or a class for clones that have expanded.

TRBJ2-7 | - | - | TRBV14 | 17 | CASSQVGSGAGSYEQYF | TGTGCCAGCAGCCAGGTGGGGTCAGGGGCCGGCTCCTACGAGCAGTACTTC
TRBJ2-7 | TRBD2 | - | TRBV7-9 | 15 | CASSPTSGRGYEQYF | TGTGCCAGCAGCCCCACTAGCGGGAGGGGGTACGAGCAGTACTTC
TRBJ1-1 | - | - | TRBV5-4 | 13 | CASSTQGNTEAFF | TGTGCCAGCAGCACACAGGGAAACACTGAAGCTTTCTTT
TRBJ1-2 | - | - | TRBV19 | 12 | CASSIAGYGYTF | TGTGCCAGTAGTATCGCGGGTTATGGCTACACCTTC
TRBJ2-7 | - | few | TRBV28 | 16 | CASSLTTAMHSYEQYF | TGTGCCAGCAGTCTTACGACAGCTATGCACTCCTACGAGCAGTACTTC
TRBJ2-3 | TRBD2 | - | TRBV3-1/TRBV3-2 | 19 | CASSPLGLAGGPPRDTQYF | TGTGCCAGCAGCCCCCTCGGACTAGCGGGAGGCCCCCCTAGGGATACGCAGTATTTT
TRBJ1-1 | TRBD1 | - | TRBV6-5 | 15 | CASSYPGQLHTEAFF | TGTGCCAGCAGTTACCCGGGACAGCTCCACACTGAAGCTTTCTTT
TRBJ2-1 | - | - | TRBV15 | 12 | CATSRGYNEQFF | TGTGCCACCAGCAGAGGTTACAATGAGCAGTTCTTC
TRBJ1-1 | - | - | TRBV28 | 12 | CASSPLGSEAFF | TGTGCCAGCAGTCCGCTCGGGTCAGAAGCTTTCTTT
TRBJ1-2 | TRBD1 | few | TRBV20-1 | 14 | CSASTQGAGDGYTF | TGCAGTGCAAGTACTCAGGGGGCGGGAGATGGCTACACCTTC
TRBJ1-5 | TRBD1 | - | TRBV15 | 14 | CATSRDRGNQPQHF | TGTGCCACCAGCAGGGACAGGGGAAATCAGCCCCAGCATTTT
TRBJ1-1 | - | - | TRBV19 | 17 | CASSILQGSPSNTEAFF | TGTGCCAGTAGTATCTTGCAGGGGTCCCCCTCGAACACTGAAGCTTTCTTT
TRBJ1-2 | - | - | TRBV4-1 | 15 | CASSQDRGLSYGYTF | TGCGCCAGCAGCCAAGATCGAGGACTGAGCTATGGCTACACCTTC
TRBJ2-7 | - | - | TRBV28 | 11 | CASKPTHEQYF | TGTGCCAGCAAGCCAACCCACGAGCAGTACTTC
TRBJ2-1 | - | - | TRBV13 | 15 | CASSLGGSSYNEQFF | TGTGCCAGCAGCTTAGGAGGGAGCTCCTACAATGAGCAGTTCTTC
TRBJ2-7 | - | - | TRBV19 | 13 | CASSIIFGNEQYF | TGTGCCAGTAGTATAATTTTCGGGAACGAGCAGTACTTC
TRBJ1-1 | - | - | TRBV7-9 | 15 | CASSFQVALNTEAFF | TGTGCCAGCAGCTTTCAGGTGGCCCTGAACACTGAAGCTTTCTTT
TRBJ2-2 | TRBD1 | - | TRBV9 | 15 | CASSEIQGDTGELFF | TGTGCCAGCAGCGAAATACAGGGGGACACCGGGGAGCTGTTTTTT
TRBJ2-1 | - | - | TRBV7-2 | 18 | CASSLNLAALSSYNEQFF | TGTGCCAGCAGCTTAAATTTAGCGGCCCTAAGCTCCTACAATGAGCAGTTCTTC
TRBJ2-3 | - | - | TRBV19 | 15 | CASSIDGGSTDTQYF | TGTGCCAGTAGTATCGATGGGGGTAGCACAGATACGCAGTATTTT
TRBJ2-7 | - | - | TRBV5-4 | 15 | CASRSGWREPSEQYF | TGTGCCAGCAGGTCTGGGTGGAGGGAGCCTTCCGAGCAGTACTTC
TRBJ1-2 | - | - | TRBV9 | 15 | CASSAHVPGFGGYTF | TGTGCCAGCAGCGCCCACGTCCCGGGGTTCGGGGGCTACACCTTC
TRBJ1-1 | - | - | TRBV11-1 | 14 | CASSLFQGNTEAFF | TGTGCCAGCAGCCTTTTTCAGGGGAACACTGAAGCTTTCTTT
TRBJ2-5 | TRBD2 | - | TRBV5-4 | 15 | CASSYGLASGETQYF | TGTGCCAGCAGCTACGGACTAGCGAGTGGGGAGACCCAGTACTTC
TRBJ2-3 | - | - | TRBV5-1 | 15 | CASSLRGVGTDTQYF | TGCGCCAGCAGCTTGAGGGGTGTGGGTACAGATACGCAGTATTTT
TRBJ1-5 | - | - | TRBV21-1 | 18 | CASSKGDPGPGSNQPQHF | TGTGCCAGCAGCAAGGGCGACCCGGGACCGGGATCCAATCAGCCCCAGCATTTT
TRBJ2-5 | TRBD2 | - | TRBV7-2 | 15 | CASSVMSGRGETQYF | TGTGCCAGCAGCGTAATGAGCGGGAGGGGGGAGACCCAGTACTTC
TRBJ2-1 | - | - | TRBV10-3 | 18 | CAISESLGNDRLNHGQFF | TGTGCCATCAGTGAGTCGTTGGGGAACGACAGGTTGAATCATGGGCAGTTCTTC
TRBJ1-1 | - | - | TRBV29-1 | 14 | CTYLRQVRGTEAFF | TGCACCTACCTAAGACAGGTGAGAGGGACTGAAGCTTTCTTT
TRBJ2-7 | - | - | TRBV12-3/TRBV12-4 | 13 | CASSFKDSYEQYF | TGTGCCAGCAGTTTCAAGGACTCCTACGAGCAGTACTTC
TRBJ1-1 | TRBD1 | once | TRBV3-1/TRBV3-2 | 13 | CASTTGGVAEAFF | TGTGCCAGCACGACAGGGGGGGTGGCTGAAGCTTTCTTT
TRBJ2-2 | TRBD1 | - | TRBV12-3/TRBV12-4 | 13 | CASTKGATGELFF | TGTGCCAGCACCAAGGGGGCCACCGGGGAGCTGTTTTTT
TRBJ2-1 | - | - | TRBV5-1 | 15 | CASREHPTSYNEQFF | TGCGCCAGCAGAGAACACCCAACTTCCTACAATGAGCAGTTCTTC
TRBJ1-4 | TRBD1 | - | TRBV2 | 15 | CASSEGGQGGEKLFF | TGTGCCAGCAGTGAAGGGGGACAGGGGGGCGAAAAACTGTTTTTT
TRBJ2-1 | TRBD2 | - | TRBV9 | 16 | CASSVPTSGGYNEQFF | TGTGCCAGCAGCGTACCGACTAGCGGGGGTTACAATGAGCAGTTCTTC
TRBJ2-5 | - | - | TRBV10-3 | 13 | CAISESLGETQYF | TGTGCCATCAGTGAGTCCCTAGGGGAGACCCAGTACTTC
TRBJ1-2 | TRBD1 | - | TRBV3-1/TRBV3-2 | 14 | CASSRTGGSWGYTF | TGTGCCAGCAGCCGAACAGGGGGTTCCTGGGGCTACACCTTC
TRBJ2-7 | TRBD2 | - | TRBV9 | 18 | CASSVEGRLGGRTYEQYF | TGTGCCAGCAGCGTAGAGGGCCGCCTGGGCGGGAGAACCTACGAGCAGTACTTC
TRBJ2-1 | TRBD2 | - | TRBV5-4 | 15 | CASSLGGVAGFEQFF | TGTGCCAGCAGCTTAGGTGGGGTAGCGGGATTTGAGCAGTTCTTC
TRBJ1-1 | - | - | TRBV4-3 | 14 | CASSQEAGETEAFF | TGCGCCAGCAGCCAAGAGGCAGGGGAGACTGAAGCTTTCTTT
TRBJ1-1 | - | once | TRBV5-1 | 16 | CASSETGSFKDTEAFF | TGCGCCAGCAGCGAGACGGGAAGTTTTAAGGATACTGAAGCTTTCTTT
TRBJ1-2 | - | - | TRBV4-3 | 16 | CASSQDLQGLNYGYTF | TGCGCCAGCAGCCAAGATCTCCAAGGACTGAACTATGGCTACACCTTC